These T cell receptor beta chains were read from a single sample in a study of beta chain features in type 1 diabetes. The assay was immunoSEQ multiplex PCR, and TCRdb's table has in-frame clones only and misses some. The data contain 500,000 to 700,000 clones, around a sixth of them seen just once; the ten biggest clones take up about 0.087%. Specimen: naive CD4+ T cells from blood. The receptors were gathered from a young man in good health. Each CDR3 is given with its conserved first and last residue. A D gene is named only where the DNA matches it firmly. Clone size is not always given. Where it is, it says once, few, many or a class for expanded clones.

>few|TRBV19|TRBJ1-2|TRBD1
CASSSHARRDRAYGYTF
TGTGCCAGTAGTTCACATGCGCGGAGGGACAGGGCCTATGGCTACACCTTC
>.|TRBV6-6|TRBJ2-7|TRBD1
CASSSRGETGPFF
TGTGCCAGCAGTTCCCGGGGCGAGACAGGGCCTTTCTTC
>few|TRBV6-5|TRBJ1-2|.
CASSSLGTYYGYTF
TGTGCCAGCAGTTCCCTCGGGACTTACTATGGCTACACCTTC
>few|TRBV19|TRBJ1-5|.
CASSIEGGRGNNQPQHF
TGTGCCAGTAGTATAGAAGGTGGCAGGGGAAACAATCAGCCCCAGCATTTT
>.|TRBV18|TRBJ1-5|.
CASSPGGGNQPQHF
TGTGCCAGCTCACCGGGAGGGGGCAATCAGCCCCAGCATTTT
>.|TRBV5-1|TRBJ2-7|.
CASSLTFRKLADSYEQYF
TGCGCCAGCAGCTTGACGTTTCGAAAGTTAGCGGACTCCTACGAGCAGTACTTC
>.|TRBV18|TRBJ2-7|.
CASSPPGQEYEQYF
TGTGCCAGCTCACCACCGGGTCAGGAGTACGAGCAGTACTTC
>.|TRBV7-9|TRBJ2-3|TRBD1
CASSHTRLTGWGDTQYF
TGTGCCAGCAGCCATACCAGATTGACAGGGTGGGGAGATACGCAGTATTTT
>few|TRBV2|TRBJ2-1|.
CASLRIQGANEQFF
TGTGCCAGCCTACGCATACAGGGAGCCAATGAGCAGTTCTTC
>.|TRBV10-3|TRBJ1-2|TRBD1
CAISTQGADYGYTF
TGTGCCATCAGTACACAGGGGGCGGACTATGGCTACACCTTC
>.|TRBV7-6|TRBJ1-1|.
CASSPGAENTEAFF
TGTGCCAGCAGCCCCGGAGCAGAGAACACTGAAGCTTTCTTT
>few|TRBV4-3|TRBJ2-7|TRBD2
CASSQVPGLAGGTYEQYF
TGCGCCAGCAGCCAAGTACCGGGACTAGCGGGAGGGACCTACGAGCAGTACTTC
>.|TRBV29-1|TRBJ2-7|TRBD1
CSDDPGQGPHEQYF
TGCAGCGACGATCCGGGACAGGGTCCCCACGAGCAGTACTTC
>few|TRBV28|TRBJ1-5|TRBD1
CASSGGQELAQHF
TGTGCCAGCAGTGGCGGACAGGAGCTAGCCCAGCATTTT
>.|TRBV9|TRBJ2-5|.
CASSSSQGTQETQYF
TGTGCCAGCAGTTCCTCGCAGGGTACCCAAGAGACCCAGTACTTC